This T cell receptor (beta chain) was observed in a study of T-cell reconstitution after alpha-beta-depleted transplantation in children. This clonotype has at least ten counts. Its antigen is currently unknown. Trimming cost V 6 bases and J 3 bases, with 18 bases left between them. There are 14 residues in the CDR3. Germline CDR1 is DFQATT and CDR2 is SNEGSKA (reference sequence). Regarding the study as a whole: After one year, T-cell counts and TCRbeta diversity mostly came from new T cells. Two months or so post-transplant, alpha-beta T cells reportedly derived from several hundred expanded graft clones. Recipient T cells and thymic progenitors that survived were the source of the high TCRbeta diversity seen at day 60 in some patients.

Unique molecular identifiers tagged the TCRbeta library. TCRdb re-called the PCR reads through MiXCR, storing one row per CDR3 protein. The sample has around 490,000 distinct CDR3 sequences, roughly 10% seen once. The TCR sequence derives from a female patient between 2 and 10 years old who had a stem cell transplant for aplastic anemia, so the T cells may come from the graft donor. The source was PBMCs, mostly from graft donor cells, collected 180 days after TCRalphabeta/CD19-depleted stem cell transplant. The rearrangement links TRBV20-1 to TRBJ2-7; D uncertain. In DNA, the CDR3 is TGCAGTGCCCTCTTCTTCGGAGCCTACTACGAGCAGTACTTC. Amino acids: CSALFFGAYYEQYF.